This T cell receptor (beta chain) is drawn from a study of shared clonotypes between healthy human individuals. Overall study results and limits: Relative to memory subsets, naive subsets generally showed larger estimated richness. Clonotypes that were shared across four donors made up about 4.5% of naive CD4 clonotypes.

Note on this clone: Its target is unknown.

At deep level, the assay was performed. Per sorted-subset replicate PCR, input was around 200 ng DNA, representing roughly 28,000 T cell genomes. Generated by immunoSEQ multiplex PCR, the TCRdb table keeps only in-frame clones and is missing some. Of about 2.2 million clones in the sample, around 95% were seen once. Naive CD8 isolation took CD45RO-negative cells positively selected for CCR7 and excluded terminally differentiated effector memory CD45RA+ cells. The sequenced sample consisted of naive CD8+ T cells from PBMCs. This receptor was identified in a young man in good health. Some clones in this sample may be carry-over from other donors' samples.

The CDR3: CASSGQSQETQYF. In DNA form, the CDR3 reads TGTGCCAGCAGTGGGCAGTCTCAAGAGACCCAGTACTTC. The J gene is TRBJ2-5, the V gene TRBV25-1, with no clear D. The germline CDR1 and CDR2 sequences are MGHDK and SYGVNS. V shed 4 bases and J shed 2 bases, with 8 bases lying between them. CDR3 length: 13 residues.